This T cell receptor beta chain was sequenced in a study of PD-1 blockade in classical Hodgkin lymphoma. Libraries were prepared by immunoSEQ multiplex PCR; TCRdb keeps only in-frame clonotypes and omits some of them. Altogether about 50,000 clones are present, about two thirds being singletons, with the ten largest covering around 15%. Unmatched junction bases numbered 4, after V lost 0 bases and J lost 2 bases. Germline assignment: CDR1 KGHSH and CDR2 LQKENI. The CDR3 has 16 amino acids. All the patients suffered relapse after autologous stem cell transplantation, and brentuximab vedotin exposure differed.

V gene TRBV18 combines with J gene TRBJ2-7; 10 bases fit TRBD1. The input for sequencing was peripheral blood mononuclear cells (PBMCs), taken before the second cycle of nivolumab. The TCR sequence derives from a human donor with classical Hodgkin lymphoma. The CDR3 loop reads CASSPPPGQGPYEQYF. CDR3 sequence (DNA): TGTGCCAGCTCACCACCTCCGGGACAGGGGCCCTACGAGCAGTACTTC.